The clone carrying this T cell receptor beta chain has more than one count but fewer than ten. Its antigen is currently unknown. These data originate in a study of beta chain features in type 1 diabetes. Whole-study context: Over all samples combined, more than 90,000,000 sorted cells were examined. Study findings and constraints: People with Type 1 diabetes carried modestly yet significantly shorter TCRB CDR3s in all four CD4+ subsets. The question of HLA type influencing TCRB rearrangement was one that remained unresolved here.

Reverse transcribing all isolated RNA meant expressed TCRB transcripts were sequenced. The assay was immunoSEQ multiplex PCR, and TCRdb's table has in-frame clones only and misses some. In the table there are around 400,000 clones, roughly 13% of which are singletons. V lost 1 base, J lost 3 bases, and 7 bases lay in between. CDR1 SGHTA and CDR2 FQGNSA come from the germline V gene. The CDR3 totals 13 residues. This chain joins TRBV7-2 and TRBJ2-7, with D hard to call. Sequencing used naive CD4+ T cells from blood. This receptor was obtained from a man aged 18 to 29 in good health. This CDR3 reads CASSLDIFYEQYF. Written as DNA, the CDR3 is TGTGCCAGCAGCTTAGATATTTTCTACGAGCAGTACTTC.